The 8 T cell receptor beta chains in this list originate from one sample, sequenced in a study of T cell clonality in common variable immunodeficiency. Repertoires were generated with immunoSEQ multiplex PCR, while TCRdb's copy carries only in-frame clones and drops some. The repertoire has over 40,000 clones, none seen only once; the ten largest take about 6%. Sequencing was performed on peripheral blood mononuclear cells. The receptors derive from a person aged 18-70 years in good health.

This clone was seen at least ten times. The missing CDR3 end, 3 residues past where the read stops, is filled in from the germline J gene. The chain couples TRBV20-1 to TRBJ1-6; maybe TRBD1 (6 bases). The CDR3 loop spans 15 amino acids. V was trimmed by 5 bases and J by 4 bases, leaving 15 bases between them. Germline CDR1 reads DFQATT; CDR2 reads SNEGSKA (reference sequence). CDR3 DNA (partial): TGCAGTGCTGGGGGAGGGGGGGCGTATAATTCACCC. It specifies CSAGGGGAYNSP. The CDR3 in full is CSAGGGGAYNSPLHF.

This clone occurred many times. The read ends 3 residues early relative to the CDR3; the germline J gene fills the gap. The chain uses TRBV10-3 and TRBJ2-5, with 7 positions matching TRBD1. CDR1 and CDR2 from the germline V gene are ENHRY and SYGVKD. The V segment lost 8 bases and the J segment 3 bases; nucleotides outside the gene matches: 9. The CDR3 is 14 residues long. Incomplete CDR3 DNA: TGTGCCATCCGTCAGGGGGAGAGGGAAGAGACC. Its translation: CAIRQGEREET. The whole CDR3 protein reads CAIRQGEREETQYF.

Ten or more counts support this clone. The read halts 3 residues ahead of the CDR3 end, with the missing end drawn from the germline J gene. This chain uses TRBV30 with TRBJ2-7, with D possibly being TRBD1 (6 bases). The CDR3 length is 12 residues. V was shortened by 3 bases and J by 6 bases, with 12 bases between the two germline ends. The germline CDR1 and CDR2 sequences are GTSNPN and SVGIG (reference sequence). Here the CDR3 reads CAWSEPGVEQYF. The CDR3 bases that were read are TGTGCCTGGAGCGAACCAGGGGTCGAG.

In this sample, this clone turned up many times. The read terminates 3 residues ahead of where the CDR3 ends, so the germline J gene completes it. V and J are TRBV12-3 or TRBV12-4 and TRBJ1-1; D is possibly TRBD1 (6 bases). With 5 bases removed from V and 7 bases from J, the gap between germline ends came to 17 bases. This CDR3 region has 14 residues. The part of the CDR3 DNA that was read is TGTGCCAGCAGTGCCGACGCAGGGGTCGGTGAA. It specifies CASSADAGVGE. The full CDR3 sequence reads CASSADAGVGEAFF.

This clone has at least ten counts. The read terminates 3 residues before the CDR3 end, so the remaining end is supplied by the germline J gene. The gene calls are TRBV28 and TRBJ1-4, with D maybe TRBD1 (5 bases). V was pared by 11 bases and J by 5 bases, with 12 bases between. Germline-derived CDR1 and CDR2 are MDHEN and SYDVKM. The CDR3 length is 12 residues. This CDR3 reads CAGQGTNEKLFF. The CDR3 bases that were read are TGTGCCGGTCAGGGCACCAATGAAAAA.

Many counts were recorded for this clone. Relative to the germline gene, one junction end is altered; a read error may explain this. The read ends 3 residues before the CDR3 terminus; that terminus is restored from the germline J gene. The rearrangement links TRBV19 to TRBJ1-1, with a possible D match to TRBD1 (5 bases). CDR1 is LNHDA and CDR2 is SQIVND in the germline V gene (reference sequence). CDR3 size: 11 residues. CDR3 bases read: TGCCAGACTGGGGCGAACACTGAA. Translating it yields CQTGANTE. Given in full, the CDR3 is CQTGANTEAFF.

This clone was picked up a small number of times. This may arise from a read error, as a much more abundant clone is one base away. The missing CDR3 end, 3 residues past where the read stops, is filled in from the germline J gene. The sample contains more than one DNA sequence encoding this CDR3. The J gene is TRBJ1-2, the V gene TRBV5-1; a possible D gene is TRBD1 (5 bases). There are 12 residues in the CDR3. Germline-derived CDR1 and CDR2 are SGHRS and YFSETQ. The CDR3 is CASRGEYYGYTF. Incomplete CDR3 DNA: TGCGCCAGTCGGGGGGAATACTATGGA.

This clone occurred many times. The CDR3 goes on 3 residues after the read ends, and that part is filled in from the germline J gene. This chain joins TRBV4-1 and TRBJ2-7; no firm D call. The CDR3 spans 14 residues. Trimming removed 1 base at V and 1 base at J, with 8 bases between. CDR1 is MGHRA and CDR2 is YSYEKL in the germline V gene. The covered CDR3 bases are TGCGCCAGCAGCCAAGGTTTGGCTTCCTACGAG. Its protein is CASSQGLASYE. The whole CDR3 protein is CASSQGLASYEQYF.